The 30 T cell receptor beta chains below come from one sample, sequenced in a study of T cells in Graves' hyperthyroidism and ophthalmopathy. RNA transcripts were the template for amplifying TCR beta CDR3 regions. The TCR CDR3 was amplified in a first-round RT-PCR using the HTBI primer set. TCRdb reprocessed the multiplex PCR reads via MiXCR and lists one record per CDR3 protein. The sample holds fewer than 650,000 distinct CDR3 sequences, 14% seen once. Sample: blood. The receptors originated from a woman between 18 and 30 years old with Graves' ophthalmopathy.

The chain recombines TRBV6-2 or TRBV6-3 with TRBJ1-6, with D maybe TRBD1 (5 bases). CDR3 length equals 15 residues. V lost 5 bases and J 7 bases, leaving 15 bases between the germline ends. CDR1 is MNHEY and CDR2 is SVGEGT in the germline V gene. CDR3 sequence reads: CASSTIDSRNSPLHF. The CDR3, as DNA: TGTGCCAGCAGTACCATCGACAGTCGCAATTCACCCCTCCACTTT.

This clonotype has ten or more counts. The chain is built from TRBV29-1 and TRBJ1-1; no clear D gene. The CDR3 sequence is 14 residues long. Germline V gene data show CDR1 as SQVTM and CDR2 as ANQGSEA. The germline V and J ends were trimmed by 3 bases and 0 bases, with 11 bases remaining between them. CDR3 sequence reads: CSVDFKGLNTEAFF. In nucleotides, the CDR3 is TGCAGCGTTGATTTCAAGGGCTTGAACACTGAAGCTTTCTTT.

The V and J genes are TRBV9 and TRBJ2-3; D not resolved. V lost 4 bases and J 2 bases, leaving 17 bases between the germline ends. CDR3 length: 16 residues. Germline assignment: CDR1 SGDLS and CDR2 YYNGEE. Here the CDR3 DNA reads TGTGCCAGCAGCTCACGCGAGTTCGTACTCACAGATACGCAGTATTTT. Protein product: CASSSREFVLTDTQYF.

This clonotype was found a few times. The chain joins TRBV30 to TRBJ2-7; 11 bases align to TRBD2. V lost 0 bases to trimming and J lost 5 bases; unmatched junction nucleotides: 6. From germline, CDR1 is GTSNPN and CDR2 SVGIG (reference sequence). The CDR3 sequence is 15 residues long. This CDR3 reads CAWSVPGLAVHEQYF. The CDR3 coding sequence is TGTGCCTGGAGTGTGCCGGGACTAGCGGTTCACGAGCAGTACTTC.

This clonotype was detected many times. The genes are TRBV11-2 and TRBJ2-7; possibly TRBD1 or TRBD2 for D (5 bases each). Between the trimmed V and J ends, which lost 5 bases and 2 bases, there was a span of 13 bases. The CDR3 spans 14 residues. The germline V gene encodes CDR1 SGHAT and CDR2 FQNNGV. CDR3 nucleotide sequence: TGTGCCAGCAGCATGGGACGGACCACCTACGAGCAGTACTTC. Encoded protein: CASSMGRTTYEQYF.

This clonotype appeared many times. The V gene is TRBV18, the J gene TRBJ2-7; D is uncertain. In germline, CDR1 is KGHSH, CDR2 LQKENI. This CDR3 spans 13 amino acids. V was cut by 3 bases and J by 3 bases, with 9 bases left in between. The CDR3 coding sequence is TGTGCCAGCTCACCGGGAATTGGCTACGAGCAGTACTTC. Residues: CASSPGIGYEQYF.

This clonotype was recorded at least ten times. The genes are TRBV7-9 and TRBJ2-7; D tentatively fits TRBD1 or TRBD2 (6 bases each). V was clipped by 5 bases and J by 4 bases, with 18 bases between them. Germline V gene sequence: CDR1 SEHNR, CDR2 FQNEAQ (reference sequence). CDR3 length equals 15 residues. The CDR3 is CASSLGWGAMYEQYF. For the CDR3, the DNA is TGTGCCAGCAGCCTAGGGTGGGGGGCTATGTACGAGCAGTACTTC.

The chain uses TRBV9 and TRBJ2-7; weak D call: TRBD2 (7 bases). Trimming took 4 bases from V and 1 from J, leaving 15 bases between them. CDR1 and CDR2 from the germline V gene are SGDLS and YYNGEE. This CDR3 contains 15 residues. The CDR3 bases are TGTGCCAGCAGCCCTGGGGGGGCAGCTTCCTACGAGCAGTACTTC. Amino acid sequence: CASSPGGAASYEQYF.

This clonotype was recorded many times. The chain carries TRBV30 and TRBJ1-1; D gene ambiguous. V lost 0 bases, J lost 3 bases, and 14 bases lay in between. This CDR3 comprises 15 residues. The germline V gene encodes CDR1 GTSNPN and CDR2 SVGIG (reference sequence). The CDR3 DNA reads TGTGCCTGGAGTGTAGGTACGAACGGGGACACTGAAGCTTTCTTT. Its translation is CAWSVGTNGDTEAFF. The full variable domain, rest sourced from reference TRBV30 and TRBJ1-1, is SQTIHQWPATLVQPVGSPLSLECTVEGTSNPNLYWYRQAAGRGLQLLFYSVGIGQISSEVPQNLSASRPQDRQFILSSKKLLLSDSGFYLCAWSVGTNGDTEAFFGQGTRLTVV.

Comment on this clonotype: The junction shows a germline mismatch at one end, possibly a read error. CDR3: CASGYTIVGPPSNEQFF. In DNA form, the CDR3 reads TGTGCCAGCGGTTACACAATAGTGGGGCCCCCGTCCAATGAGCAGTTCTTC. V is TRBV6-2 or TRBV6-3 and J is TRBJ2-1; perhaps TRBD1 as D (5 bases). Germline values: CDR1 MNHEY, CDR2 SVGEGT. The CDR3 spans 17 residues.

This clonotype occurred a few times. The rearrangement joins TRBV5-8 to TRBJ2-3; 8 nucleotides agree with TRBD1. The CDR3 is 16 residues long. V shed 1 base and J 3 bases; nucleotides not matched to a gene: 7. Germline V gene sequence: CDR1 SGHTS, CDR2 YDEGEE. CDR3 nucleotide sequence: TGTGCCAGCAGCTTGCAGGGGGCAATATGGACAGATACGCAGTATTTT. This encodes CASSLQGAIWTDTQYF.

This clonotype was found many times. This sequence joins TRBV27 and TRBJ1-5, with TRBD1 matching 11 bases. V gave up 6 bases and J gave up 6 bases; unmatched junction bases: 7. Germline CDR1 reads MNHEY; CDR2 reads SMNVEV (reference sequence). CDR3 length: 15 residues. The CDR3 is CASSSRTGGSQPQHF. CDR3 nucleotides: TGTGCCAGCAGCTCGAGGACAGGGGGCAGTCAGCCCCAGCATTTT.

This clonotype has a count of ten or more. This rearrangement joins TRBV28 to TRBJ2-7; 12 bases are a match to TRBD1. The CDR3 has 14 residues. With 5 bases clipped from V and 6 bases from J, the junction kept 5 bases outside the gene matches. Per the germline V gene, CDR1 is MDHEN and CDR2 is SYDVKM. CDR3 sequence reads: CASSPGTGGGEQYF. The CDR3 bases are TGTGCCAGCAGTCCCGGGACAGGGGGCGGCGAGCAGTACTTC.

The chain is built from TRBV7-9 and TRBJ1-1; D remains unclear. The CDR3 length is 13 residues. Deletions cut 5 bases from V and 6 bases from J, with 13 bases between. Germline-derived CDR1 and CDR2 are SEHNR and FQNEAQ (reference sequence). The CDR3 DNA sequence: TGTGCCAGCAGCCCCTATAATGGGGCTGAAGCTTTCTTT. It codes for CASSPYNGAEAFF.

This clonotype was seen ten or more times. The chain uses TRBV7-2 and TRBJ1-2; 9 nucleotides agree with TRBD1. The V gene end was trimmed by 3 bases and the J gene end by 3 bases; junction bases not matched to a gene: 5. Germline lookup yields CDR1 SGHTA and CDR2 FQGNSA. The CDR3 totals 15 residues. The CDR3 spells CASSFRRTGDYGYTF. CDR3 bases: TGTGCCAGCAGCTTTAGGAGGACAGGGGACTATGGCTACACCTTC.

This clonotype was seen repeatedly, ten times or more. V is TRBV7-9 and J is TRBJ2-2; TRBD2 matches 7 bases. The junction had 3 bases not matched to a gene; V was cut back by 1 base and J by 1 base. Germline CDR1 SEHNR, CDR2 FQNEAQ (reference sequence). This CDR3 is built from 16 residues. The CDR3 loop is CASSLGASGNTGELFF. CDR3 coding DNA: TGTGCCAGCAGCTTAGGGGCTAGCGGGAACACCGGGGAGCTGTTTTTT.

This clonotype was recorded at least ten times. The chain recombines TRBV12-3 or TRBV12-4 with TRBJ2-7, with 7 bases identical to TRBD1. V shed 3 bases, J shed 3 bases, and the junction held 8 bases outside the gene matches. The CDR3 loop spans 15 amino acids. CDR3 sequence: CASSLKRQGGYEQYF. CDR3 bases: TGTGCCAGCAGTTTGAAAAGACAGGGTGGCTACGAGCAGTACTTC.

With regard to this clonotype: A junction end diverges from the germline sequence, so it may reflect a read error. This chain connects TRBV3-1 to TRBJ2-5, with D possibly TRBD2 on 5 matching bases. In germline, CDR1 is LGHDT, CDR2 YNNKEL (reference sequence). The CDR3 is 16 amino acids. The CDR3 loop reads CASSQEKRLLGETKHF. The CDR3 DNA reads TGTGCCAGCAGCCAAGAAAAAAGGCTGTTGGGAGAGACTAAGCACTTC.

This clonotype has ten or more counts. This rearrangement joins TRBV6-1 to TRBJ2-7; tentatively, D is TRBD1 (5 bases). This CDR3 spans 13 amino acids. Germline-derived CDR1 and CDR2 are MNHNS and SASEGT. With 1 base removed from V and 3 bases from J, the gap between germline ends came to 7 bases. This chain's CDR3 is CASSEGTLYEQYF. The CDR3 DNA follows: TGTGCCAGCAGTGAAGGGACACTCTACGAGCAGTACTTC.

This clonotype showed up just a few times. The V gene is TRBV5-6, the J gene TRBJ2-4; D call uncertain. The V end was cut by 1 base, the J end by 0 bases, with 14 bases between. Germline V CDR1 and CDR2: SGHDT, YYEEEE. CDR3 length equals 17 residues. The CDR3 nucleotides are TGTGCCAGCAGCTTGATGGCCAGCTTGATAGCCAAAAACATTCAGTACTTC. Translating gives CASSLMASLIAKNIQYF.

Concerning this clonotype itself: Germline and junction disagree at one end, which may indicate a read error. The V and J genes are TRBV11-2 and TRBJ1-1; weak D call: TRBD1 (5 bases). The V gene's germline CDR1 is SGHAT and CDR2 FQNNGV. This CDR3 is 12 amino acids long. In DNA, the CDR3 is TGTGCCAGCAGCCCTTGGGGCACTGAAGCTCTCTTT. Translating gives CASSPWGTEALF.

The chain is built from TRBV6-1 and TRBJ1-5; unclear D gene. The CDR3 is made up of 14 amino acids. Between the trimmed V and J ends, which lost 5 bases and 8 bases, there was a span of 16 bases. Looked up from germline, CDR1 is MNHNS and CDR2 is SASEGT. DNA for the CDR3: TGTGCCAGCAGTTCCGACCCGGGATTGAAGCCCCAGCATTTT. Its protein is CASSSDPGLKPQHF.

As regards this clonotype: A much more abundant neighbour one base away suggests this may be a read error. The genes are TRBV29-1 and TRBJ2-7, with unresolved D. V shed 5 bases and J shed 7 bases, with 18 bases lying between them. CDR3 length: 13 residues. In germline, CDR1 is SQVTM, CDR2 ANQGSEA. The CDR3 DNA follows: TGCAGCGTTTTGTTGGGCAACCAGGAGGAGCAGTACTTC. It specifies CSVLLGNQEEQYF.

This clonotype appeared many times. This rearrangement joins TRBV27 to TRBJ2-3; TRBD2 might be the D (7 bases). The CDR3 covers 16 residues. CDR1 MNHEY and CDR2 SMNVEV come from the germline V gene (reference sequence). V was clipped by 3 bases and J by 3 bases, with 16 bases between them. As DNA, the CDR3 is TGTGCCAGCAGTTTCGTGGGGGCTAGCGGTACAGATACGCAGTATTTT. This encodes CASSFVGASGTDTQYF.

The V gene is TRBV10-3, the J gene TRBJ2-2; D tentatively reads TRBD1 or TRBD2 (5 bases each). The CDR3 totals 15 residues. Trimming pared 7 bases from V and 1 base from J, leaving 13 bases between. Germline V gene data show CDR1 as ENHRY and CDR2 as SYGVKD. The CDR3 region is CAITPGTLNTGELFF. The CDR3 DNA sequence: TGTGCCATCACCCCCGGGACCCTGAACACCGGGGAGCTGTTTTTT.

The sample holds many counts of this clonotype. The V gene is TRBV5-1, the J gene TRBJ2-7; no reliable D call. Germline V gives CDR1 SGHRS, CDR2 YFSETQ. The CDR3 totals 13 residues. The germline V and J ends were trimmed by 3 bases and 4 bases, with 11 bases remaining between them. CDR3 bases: TGCGCCAGCAGCTCCGTCCCAGGATACGAGCAGTACTTC. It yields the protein CASSSVPGYEQYF.

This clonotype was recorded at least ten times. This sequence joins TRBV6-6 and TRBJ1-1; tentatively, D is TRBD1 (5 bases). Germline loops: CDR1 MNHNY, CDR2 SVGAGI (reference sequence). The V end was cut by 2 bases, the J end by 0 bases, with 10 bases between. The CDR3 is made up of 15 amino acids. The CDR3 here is CASSYGGGMNTEAFF. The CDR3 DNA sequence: TGTGCCAGCAGTTACGGGGGAGGGATGAACACTGAAGCTTTCTTT.

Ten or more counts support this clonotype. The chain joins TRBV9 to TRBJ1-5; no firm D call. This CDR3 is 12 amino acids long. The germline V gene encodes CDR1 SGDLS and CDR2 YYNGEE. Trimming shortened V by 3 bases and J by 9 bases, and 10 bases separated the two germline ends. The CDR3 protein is CASSAHEGPQHF. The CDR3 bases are TGTGCCAGCAGCGCCCATGAGGGGCCCCAGCATTTT.

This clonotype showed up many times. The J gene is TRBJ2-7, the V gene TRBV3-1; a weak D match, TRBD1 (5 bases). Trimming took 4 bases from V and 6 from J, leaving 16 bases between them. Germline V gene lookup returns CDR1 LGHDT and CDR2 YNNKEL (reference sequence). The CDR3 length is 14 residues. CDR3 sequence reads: CASSPSSPRGEQYF. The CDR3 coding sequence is TGTGCCAGCAGCCCCTCCAGCCCTAGGGGCGAGCAGTACTTC.

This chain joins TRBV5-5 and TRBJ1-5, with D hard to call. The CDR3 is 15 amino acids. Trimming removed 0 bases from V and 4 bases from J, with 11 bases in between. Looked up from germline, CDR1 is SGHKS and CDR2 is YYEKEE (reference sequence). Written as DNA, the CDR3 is TGTGCCAGCAGCTTGGAGGGCGGCCTAAATCAGCCCCAGCATTTT. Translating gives CASSLEGGLNQPQHF.